These 20 T cell receptor beta chains share one sample of origin, sequenced in a study of T cells in Graves' hyperthyroidism and ophthalmopathy. TCR beta CDR3 regions were amplified from RNA transcripts. The study used the HTBI primer set for a first-round RT-PCR of the TCR CDR3. One entry per CDR3 protein, called by TCRdb with MiXCR from the multiplex PCR reads. The sample shows hundreds of thousands of distinct CDR3 sequences, approximately 15% of them seen only once. The sequenced material came from blood. The source of these receptors is a woman under 30 with Graves' hyperthyroidism.

In this sample, this clonotype turned up many times. This rearrangement joins TRBV7-8 to TRBJ1-5; tentative D call: TRBD1 (5 bases). From germline, CDR1 is SGHVS and CDR2 FQNEAQ. Trimming removed 4 bases at V and 10 bases at J, with 20 bases between. This CDR3 comprises 15 residues. The CDR3 DNA reads TGTGCCAGCAGCTCACTGTGGGGCTCGGTGGAACCCCAGCATTTT. This encodes CASSSLWGSVEPQHF.

This clonotype was seen many times. This chain uses TRBV7-9 with TRBJ1-2; 9 bases align to TRBD1. Germline loops: CDR1 SEHNR, CDR2 FQNEAQ (reference sequence). The ends lost 5 bases at V and 2 bases at J; junction bases unmatched: 15. CDR3 length: 18 residues. This CDR3 reads CASSPLGQGDRDNYGYTF. As DNA, the CDR3 is TGTGCCAGCAGCCCCCTGGGTCAGGGGGACAGGGACAACTATGGCTACACCTTC.

The CDR3 here is CASRSQGVYNEQFF. The DNA of the CDR3 is TGTGCCAGCAGGTCCCAGGGGGTTTACAATGAGCAGTTCTTC. The chain uses TRBV12-3 or TRBV12-4 and TRBJ2-1; 7 positions match TRBD1. CDR3 length equals 14 residues. Trimming took 6 bases from V and 4 from J; bases not matched to a gene: 6.

This clonotype was seen only a few times. The J gene is TRBJ2-3, the V gene TRBV7-9; the D gene could be TRBD1 or TRBD2 (5 bases each). The length of the CDR3 is 16 residues. The ends were cut back, 7 bases at V and 2 bases at J, with 19 bases in the middle. The germline V gene has CDR1 SEHNR and CDR2 FQNEAQ (reference sequence). The CDR3 nucleotides read TGTGCCAGCACCCCCCGGGGCTGGGGCGTCACAGATACGCAGTATTTT. Encoded protein: CASTPRGWGVTDTQYF.

In its sample, this clonotype was seen once. The chain recombines TRBV6-2 or TRBV6-3 with TRBJ2-2, with D uncertain. Germline assignment: CDR1 MNHEY and CDR2 SVGEGT. CDR3 length equals 17 residues. The ends were cut back, 4 bases at V and 4 bases at J, with 19 bases in the middle. The CDR3 spells CASSSHRTVRGTGELFF. The CDR3 nucleotides read TGTGCCAGCAGTTCCCATAGGACGGTCCGTGGCACCGGGGAGCTGTTTTTT.

This clonotype was counted a few times. V is TRBV7-2 and J is TRBJ2-2; maybe TRBD1 (6 bases). Between the trimmed V and J ends, which lost 4 bases and 0 bases, there was a span of 18 bases. Germline V CDR1 and CDR2: SGHTA, FQGNSA. The CDR3 runs to 18 residues. CDR3: CASSSLGTWRANTGELFF. As DNA, the CDR3 is TGTGCCAGCAGCTCGCTAGGGACATGGCGGGCGAACACCGGGGAGCTGTTTTTT. Looking up the rest from reference TRBV7-2 and TRBJ2-2 gives the full variable domain: GAGVSQSPSNKVTEKGKDVELRCDPISGHTALYWYRQSLGQGLEFLIYFQGNSAPDKSGLPSDRFSAERTGGSVSTLTIQRTQQEDSAVYLCASSSLGTWRANTGELFFGEGSRLTVL.

In DNA form, the CDR3 reads TGTGCCAGCAGCCAGGGGACTAGCGGGCTCGGGACCCAGTACTTC. Its protein product is CASSQGTSGLGTQYF. The rearrangement uses TRBV7-3 and TRBJ2-5, with TRBD2 identical over 12 bases. The germline gives CDR1 SGHTA, CDR2 FQGTGA. V gave up 5 bases and J gave up 7 bases; unmatched junction bases: 8. This CDR3 has 15 residues.

Turning to this clonotype: The conserved phenylalanine or tryptophan is not found at the CDR3 terminus, so this likely reflects a read error. J is TRBJ1-4 and V is TRBV7-2; a possible D gene is TRBD1 (5 bases). The V gene lost 5 bases and the J gene lost 2 bases, with 9 bases spanning the gap. Germline-derived CDR1 and CDR2 are SGHTA and FQGNSA. The CDR3 has 14 residues. The CDR3: CASSQGFTNEKLFV. DNA of the CDR3: TGTGCCAGCAGCCAGGGATTCACTAATGAAAAACTGTTTGTT.

CDR3 loop: CASSIEKGGYNEQFF. CDR3 in DNA: TGTGCCAGTAGTATAGAGAAGGGTGGCTACAATGAGCAGTTCTTC. The chain couples TRBV19 to TRBJ2-1; D not certain. The CDR3 is made up of 15 amino acids. V was trimmed by 0 bases and J by 3 bases, leaving 9 bases between them. Germline CDR1 LNHDA, CDR2 SQIVND (reference sequence).

Ten or more counts support this clonotype. The chain recombines TRBV7-9 with TRBJ2-1, with TRBD2 identical over 8 bases. V dropped 2 bases and J dropped 6; count of bases not matched to a gene: 15. The germline CDR1 and CDR2 sequences are SEHNR and FQNEAQ (reference sequence). The CDR3 covers 18 residues. CDR3 sequence: CASSLWRPRTSSTNEQFF. The CDR3 DNA reads TGTGCCAGCAGCTTATGGCGGCCGAGGACTAGCTCAACCAATGAGCAGTTCTTC.

This clonotype was observed at least ten times. The J gene is TRBJ2-1, the V gene TRBV20-1; possibly TRBD1 for D (5 bases). Trimming pared 6 bases from V and 8 bases from J, leaving 14 bases between. This CDR3 spans 12 amino acids. Germline V lookup: CDR1 DFQATT, CDR2 SNEGSKA (reference sequence). For the CDR3, the DNA is TGCAGTGCCCTGGGAAGGGGCTATGAGCAGTTCTTC. Protein: CSALGRGYEQFF.

This clonotype was counted only a few times. The V call is TRBV28, the J call TRBJ1-5; TRBD1 is a possible D gene (5 bases). Germline V gene lookup returns CDR1 MDHEN and CDR2 SYDVKM. This CDR3 is 14 amino acids long. The V gene lost 7 bases and the J gene lost 7 bases, with 17 bases spanning the gap. The CDR3 spells CASTPGLHRQPQHF. The CDR3 bases are TGTGCCAGCACCCCGGGACTTCACCGGCAGCCCCAGCATTTT.

The V call is TRBV5-8, the J call TRBJ1-5, with D possibly matching TRBD1 (6 bases). V dropped 0 bases and J dropped 1 base, with 14 bases sitting between them. CDR1 and CDR2 (germline): SGHTS, YDEGEE. The CDR3 totals 17 residues. In DNA form, the CDR3 reads TGTGCCAGCAGCTTGGGTCGGGGGCGTTCAAGCAATCAGCCCCAGCATTTT. Protein product: CASSLGRGRSSNQPQHF.

There are many counts of this clonotype. The V gene is TRBV30, the J gene TRBJ1-1; TRBD1 matches 9 bases. The germline CDR1 and CDR2 sequences are GTSNPN and SVGIG (reference sequence). V was pared by 5 bases and J by 1 base, with 8 bases of the junction left unmatched. The CDR3 is 15 amino acids. This chain's CDR3 is CAWVQGAARNTEAFF. Written as DNA, the CDR3 is TGTGCCTGGGTACAGGGGGCGGCCCGGAACACTGAAGCTTTCTTT.

There are a few counts of this clonotype. This rearrangement joins TRBV4-3 to TRBJ2-2; 10 positions agree with TRBD2. V lost 1 base to trimming and J lost 0 bases; unmatched junction nucleotides: 8. The CDR3 totals 19 residues. The V gene's germline CDR1 is LGHNA and CDR2 YSLEER. The CDR3 protein is CASSQGGGLALANTGELFF. The DNA of the CDR3 is TGCGCCAGCAGCCAAGGCGGGGGACTAGCGCTCGCGAACACCGGGGAGCTGTTTTTT.

The V gene is TRBV19, the J gene TRBJ1-2; D not resolved. Germline V gene sequence: CDR1 LNHDA, CDR2 SQIVND (reference sequence). Trimming removed 7 bases at V and 5 bases at J, with 17 bases between. The CDR3 extends over 14 amino acids. In nucleotides, the CDR3 is TGTGCCAGTACGTCCACGAGCGTTTTTTATGGCTACACCTTC. The encoded protein is CASTSTSVFYGYTF.

V usage is TRBV11-2 and J usage is TRBJ2-7; 9 positions agree with TRBD1. The junction had 8 bases not matched to a gene; V was cut back by 0 bases and J by 5 bases. The CDR3 length is 16 residues. The germline V gene encodes CDR1 SGHAT and CDR2 FQNNGV. In DNA, the CDR3 is TGTGCCAGCAGCTTAGAAACCGGGACAGGGAAAAACGAGCAGTACTTC. This gives the protein CASSLETGTGKNEQYF.

CDR3 protein: CASKLAQNTEAFF. The CDR3 DNA is TGCGCCAGCAAGCTCGCGCAGAACACTGAAGCTTTCTTT. J is TRBJ1-1 and V is TRBV10-2, with no clear D. Germline CDR1 and CDR2: WSHSY and SAAADI. With 7 bases removed from V and 1 base from J, the gap between germline ends came to 10 bases. CDR3 size: 13 residues.

This clonotype has a handful of counts. The chain combines TRBV27 with TRBJ2-1; D is possibly TRBD2 (5 bases). The germline V gene encodes CDR1 MNHEY and CDR2 SMNVEV (reference sequence). V shed 6 bases and J shed 2 bases, with 14 bases lying between them. The CDR3 sequence is 15 residues long. The CDR3 region has the DNA TGTGCCAGCAGCCCCTTTGACGGGACCTACAATGAGCAGTTCTTC. Residues: CASSPFDGTYNEQFF.

The chain employs TRBV4-3 and TRBJ2-5; TRBD2 agrees at 14 bases. V lost 4 bases, J lost 7 bases, and 2 bases stayed unmatched. From germline, CDR1 is LGHNA and CDR2 YSLEER. This CDR3 spans 14 amino acids. This chain's CDR3 is CASSRGTSGRTQYF. CDR3 nucleotide sequence: TGCGCCAGCAGCCGGGGGACTAGCGGGAGGACCCAGTACTTC.